This T cell receptor beta chain was profiled in a study of vaccination effects on CD4 cells after COVID-19. For the study at large: Post-vaccine sampling took place a median of 72 days after the second dose.

Notes on the study in general: The authors studied few convalescent patients and collected no early post-infection timepoints. Clones from infection and from vaccination both contracted markedly late after vaccination.

Comments on this clone: The antigen is undetermined.

V was clipped by 0 bases and J by 6 bases, with 6 bases between them. The CDR3 spans 13 residues. Germline-derived CDR1 and CDR2 are SGHAT and FQNNGV. Produced via immunoSEQ multiplex PCR; TCRdb's table is partial and in-frame only. The sample includes fewer than 25,000 clones, about 70% seen only once; the top ten take 7.8%. With the ViraFEST assay, the study expanded antigen-specific CD4+ T cells using viral peptide pools, then sequenced them. Isolating CD4+ T cells followed around nine days of culture. Everyone in the study got two shots of either the BNT162b2 or mRNA-1273 vaccine. Cultures received IL-2 medium that replaced half the medium on days 3 and 7.

The starting material was CD4+ T cells from PBMCs cultured with SARS-CoV-2 spike peptides, obtained after COVID-19 vaccination. This sequence was found in a human donor who received a COVID-19 vaccine. V gene TRBV11-2 combines with J gene TRBJ2-1; D ambiguous. The DNA for the CDR3 is TGTGCCAGCAGCTTAGATCGTGCCAATGAGCAGTTCTTC. Translated: CASSLDRANEQFF.